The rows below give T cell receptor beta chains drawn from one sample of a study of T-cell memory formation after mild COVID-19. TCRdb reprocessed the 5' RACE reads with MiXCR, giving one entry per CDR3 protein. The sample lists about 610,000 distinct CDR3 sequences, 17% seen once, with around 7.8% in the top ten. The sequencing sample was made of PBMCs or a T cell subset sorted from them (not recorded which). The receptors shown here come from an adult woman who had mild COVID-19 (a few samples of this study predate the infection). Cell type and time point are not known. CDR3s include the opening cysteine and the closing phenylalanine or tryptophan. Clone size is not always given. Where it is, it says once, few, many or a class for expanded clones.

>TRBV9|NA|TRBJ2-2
CASSVGTGVANTGELFF
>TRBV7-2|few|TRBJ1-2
CASSLEYRGYGYTF
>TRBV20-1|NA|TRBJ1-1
CSARKGGAGAQNTEAFF
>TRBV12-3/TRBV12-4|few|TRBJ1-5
CASSLYRVSLPQHF
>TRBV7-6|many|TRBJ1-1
CASSLLTGGLSEAFF
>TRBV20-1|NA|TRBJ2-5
CSAPDRGRETQYF
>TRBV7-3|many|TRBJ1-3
CASREGSGNTIYF
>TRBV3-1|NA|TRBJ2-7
CASSQDGRARGQYF
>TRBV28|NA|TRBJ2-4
CASSFKWAGGNIQYF
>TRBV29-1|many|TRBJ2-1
CSVEPTYSGEQFF